What follows is one T cell receptor (beta chain) and its context. This clonotype has a handful of counts. Its antigen is unknown. Base qualities are missing; no much larger clone stands one base away. The library was prepared using RACE. The data were produced on a NextSeq 500. During library preparation, unique molecular identifiers were attached to individual cDNA molecules so that TCRs could be counted quantitatively and reproducibly. Each blood RNA sample was used to sequence both TCR alpha and TCR beta chains. As for the authors' bioinformatics: The median number of TCRs per sample was some 100,000, ranging from about 23,224 to 690,600. V, J and CDR3 annotation of the TCR reads was carried out using the Decombinator software suite. For the PS versus PT1 abundance plots, all samples were subsampled to the same number of TCRs (28,000). Expanded TCRs were defined as absent before sensitization and observed at least eight times at the 2-week time point. In TCRdb, the public reads were trimmed at Q25 with fastp and aligned with MiXCR, with productive beta chains retained. Each entry merges the rows of one CDR3 protein and shows their most common DNA and genes. Here the V and J calls rest on TCRdb's processing, not on the authors' analysis. This sample lists around 380,000 distinct CDR3 sequences; 4.5% to 7% were detected once. In total, the top ten clones hold around 8% of the sample.

The sample comes from a study of human T cells and chemical hapten exposure (dated by TCRdb to about 2021). Some background on the complete study: For sensitization, 2% DPC in acetone was applied to a roughly 2 cm by roughly 2 cm area of upper inner arm skin. Weekly therapeutic DPC doses were additionally applied to the scalp of patients throughout the roughly 23-week study period. Patch testing was performed on the upper back with Finn chambers containing 0.01% DPC, and the patch tests were scored after 6 days according to International Contact Dermatitis Research Group standards. Alopecia areata with under or over 50% scalp involvement, alopecia totalis and alopecia universalis were represented in the patient cohort, which was mostly female. The libraries were sequenced as a pool, and the TCR yield per sample differed mostly because of small variations in library volumes within the pool. The study tracked peripheral blood TCR repertoire changes in vivo during primary and secondary sensitization to the hapten diphenylcyclopropenone (DPC) in alopecia patients. Blood samples were taken from patients before sensitization (week 0) and at 2, 6 and about 24 weeks after DPC sensitization. Blood for TCR sequencing was provided by twenty-nine alopecia patients at one to four time points (pre-sensitization, 2, 6 and 24 weeks).

The time point label, read with the paper, signifies: pre-sensitization, week 0. Sample treatment or condition, as interpreted from the label and publication: therapeutic diphenylcyclopropenone sensitization with weekly scalp DPC. Blood at each patch-test visit was drawn before the patch test was applied. Eligible patients were aged 18 to 70, diagnosed with alopecia, deemed suitable for DPC therapy, and excluded if pregnant. Total RNA was extracted from unfractionated whole blood collected in Tempus Blood RNA tubes. The CDR3, cysteine through phenylalanine, is 15 amino acids long. This entry keeps only the CDR3 DNA: 45 bases, framed from base 1. According to the germline V gene, CDR1 reads SGDLS and CDR2 reads YYNGEE. Cut back by 2 bases and 2 bases, the V and J ends lie 13 bases apart. Study-wide conclusions, independent of this receptor: All patients had alopecia, a presumed autoimmune disease, so their immune response might differ from that of healthy individuals. No change with DPC sensitization was found in the number of TCRs above 1 in 1000 frequency, and no evidence of global repertoire structure alterations was found. A positive correlation was found between the number of PT1 expanded TCRs and patch test score, with significance reached at thresholds 8, 16 and 32 but not 4. After repeated subsampling, changes were observed in the strength of the expansion versus patch-test correlation and in the threshold at which the correlation became significant. Significantly more large CDR3 similarity clusters were formed by expanded TCRs than by pre-sensitization or healthy control sets, consistent with antigen-driven responses.

This sequence uses TRBV9 and TRBJ2-5; TRBD1 is possibly the D segment (5 matching bases). This specimen consisted of whole blood, obtained in connection with sensitization to the hapten diphenylcyclopropenone (DPC). The TCR sequence derives from a woman aged 18 to 35 with alopecia areata. Some clones in this sample may be carry-over from other donors' samples. The DNA is as follows: TGTGCCAGCAGCGTGACAGATATTATTCAAGAGACCCAGTACTTC. This sequence encodes CASSVTDIIQETQYF. With all but the CDR3 taken from the reference TRBV9 and TRBJ2-5 genes, the full variable domain is: DSGVTQTPKHLITATGQRVTLRCSPRSGDLSVYWYQQSLDQGLQFLIQYYNGEERAKGNILERFSAQQFPDLHSELNLSSLELGDSALYFCASSVTDIIQETQYFGPGTRLLVL.